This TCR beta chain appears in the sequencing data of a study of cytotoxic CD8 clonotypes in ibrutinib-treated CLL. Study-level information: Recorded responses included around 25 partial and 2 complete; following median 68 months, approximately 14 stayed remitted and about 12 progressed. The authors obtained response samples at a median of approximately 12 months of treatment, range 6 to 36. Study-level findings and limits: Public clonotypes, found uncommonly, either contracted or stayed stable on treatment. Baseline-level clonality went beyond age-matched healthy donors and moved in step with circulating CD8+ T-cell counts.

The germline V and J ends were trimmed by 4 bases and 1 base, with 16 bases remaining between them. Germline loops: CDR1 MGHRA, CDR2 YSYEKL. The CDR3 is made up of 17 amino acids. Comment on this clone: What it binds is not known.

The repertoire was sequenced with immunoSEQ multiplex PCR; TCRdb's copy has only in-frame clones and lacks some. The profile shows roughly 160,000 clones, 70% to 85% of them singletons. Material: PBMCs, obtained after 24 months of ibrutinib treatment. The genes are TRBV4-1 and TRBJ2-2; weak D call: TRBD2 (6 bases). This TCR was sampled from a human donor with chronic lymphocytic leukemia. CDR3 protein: CASSLLPPGVNTGELFF. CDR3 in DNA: TGCGCCAGCAGCCTACTGCCCCCGGGAGTGAACACCGGGGAGCTGTTTTTT.